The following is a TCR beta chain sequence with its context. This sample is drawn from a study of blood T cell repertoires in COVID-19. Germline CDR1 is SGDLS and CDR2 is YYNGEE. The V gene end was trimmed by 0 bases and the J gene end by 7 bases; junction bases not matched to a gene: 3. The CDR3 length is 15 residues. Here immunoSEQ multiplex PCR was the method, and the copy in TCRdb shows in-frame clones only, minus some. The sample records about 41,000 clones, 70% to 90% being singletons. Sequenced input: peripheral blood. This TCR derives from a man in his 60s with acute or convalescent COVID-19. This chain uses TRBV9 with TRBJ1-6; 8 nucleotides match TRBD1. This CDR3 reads CASSVDNRGNSPLHF. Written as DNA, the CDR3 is TGTGCCAGCAGCGTAGACAACAGGGGGAATTCACCCCTCCACTTT.